These 26 T cell receptor beta chains share one sample of origin, sequenced in a study of blood T cell repertoires in COVID-19. The assay was immunoSEQ multiplex PCR, and TCRdb's table has in-frame clones only and misses some. The sample contains 40,000 to 45,000 clones, around nine tenths of which appear only once. The specimen was peripheral blood. All receptors come from a human donor in a cohort sampled during active COVID-19.

The V call is TRBV4-1, the J call TRBJ1-1, with D unresolved. V was pared by 1 base and J by 5 bases, with 11 bases between. Germline V gene sequence: CDR1 MGHRA, CDR2 YSYEKL. This CDR3 has 14 residues. The CDR3 DNA sequence: TGCGCCAGCAGCCAAGTATCAGCGGAGACTGAAGCTTTCTTT. Translating gives CASSQVSAETEAFF.

The chain is built from TRBV4-1 and TRBJ2-7; D perhaps matches TRBD1 (6 bases). This CDR3 region has 14 residues. The germline CDR1 and CDR2 sequences are MGHRA and YSYEKL. Between the trimmed V and J ends, which lost 0 bases and 3 bases, there was a span of 9 bases. The CDR3 region is CASSQDTGRYEQYF. The CDR3 nucleotides read TGCGCCAGCAGCCAAGACACAGGGCGCTACGAGCAGTACTTC.

The chain uses TRBV6-5 and TRBJ1-2; D might be TRBD1 (5 bases). CDR1 MNHEY and CDR2 SVGAGI come from the germline V gene. The CDR3 runs 14 residues. Deletions cut 0 bases from V and 6 bases from J, with 11 bases between. The CDR3 sequence: CASSYSPGEDGYTF. CDR3 nucleotides: TGTGCCAGCAGTTACTCGCCGGGGGAGGATGGCTACACCTTC.

The J gene is TRBJ1-1, the V gene TRBV7-9; possibly TRBD1 for D (5 bases). The CDR3 has 15 residues. CDR1 and CDR2 (germline): SEHNR, FQNEAQ (reference sequence). V was shortened by 1 base and J by 4 bases, with 13 bases between the two germline ends. The CDR3 spells CASSLVGRGGTEAFF. For the CDR3, the DNA is TGTGCCAGCAGCTTAGTAGGGAGGGGCGGCACTGAAGCTTTCTTT.

This clone was recorded once. This sequence joins TRBV5-1 and TRBJ2-2, with 12 bases aligning to TRBD2. The CDR3 loop spans 18 amino acids. J gave up 7 bases and V 4 bases, and 14 bases lay outside the gene matches. Germline-derived CDR1 and CDR2 are SGHRS and YFSETQ. Here the CDR3 DNA reads TGCGCCAGCAGCCTGGGAGCCCTAGCGGGGGGGCCATTCGGGGAGCTGTTTTTT. Protein product: CASSLGALAGGPFGELFF.

V gene TRBV9 combines with J gene TRBJ1-2; D not certain. The CDR3 is 15 amino acids. V lost 3 bases to trimming and J lost 4 bases, with 16 bases between them. The germline gives CDR1 SGDLS, CDR2 YYNGEE. Here the CDR3 reads CASSGPSAGPYGYTF. The CDR3 DNA sequence: TGTGCCAGCAGCGGGCCCTCAGCAGGCCCCTATGGCTACACCTTC.

This clone was observed once. The chain links TRBV11-2 to TRBJ2-7, with no clear D. This CDR3 spans 14 amino acids. With 0 bases removed from V and 6 bases from J, the gap between germline ends came to 12 bases. The germline V gene encodes CDR1 SGHAT and CDR2 FQNNGV. The CDR3 bases are TGTGCCAGCAGCTTAGATTCCGCGTTTACCGAGCAGTACTTC. Encoded protein: CASSLDSAFTEQYF.

This chain links TRBV2 with TRBJ2-3, with D perhaps TRBD1 (6 bases). The V gene's germline CDR1 is SNHLY and CDR2 FYNNEI. V was trimmed by 3 bases and J by 5 bases, leaving 12 bases between them. The CDR3 runs to 14 residues. CDR3 coding DNA: TGTGCCAGCAGTGATTCCAGGGGTCAAGATACGCAGTATTTT. Residues: CASSDSRGQDTQYF.

This chain uses TRBV6-5 with TRBJ1-1; D call uncertain. The CDR3 is made up of 14 amino acids. Germline V gives CDR1 MNHEY, CDR2 SVGAGI. Trimming stripped 3 bases from V and 3 bases from J, with 11 bases between. The CDR3 is CASSYRGRHTEAFF. The CDR3 region has the DNA TGTGCCAGCAGTTATCGGGGAAGACACACTGAAGCTTTCTTT.

The chain is built from TRBV27 and TRBJ1-3; D is uncertain. The germline V gene has CDR1 MNHEY and CDR2 SMNVEV (reference sequence). There are 14 residues in the CDR3. Trimming cost V 5 bases and J 4 bases, with 12 bases left between them. CDR3 bases: TGTGCCAGCAGTCCATACATCCTCGGAAACACCATATATTTT. Amino acid sequence: CASSPYILGNTIYF.

The chain combines TRBV3-1 (or the pseudogene TRBV3-2) with TRBJ2-3; D is possibly TRBD2 (5 bases). V lost 1 base to trimming and J lost 6 bases, with 8 bases between them. The germline V gene has CDR1 LGHDT and CDR2 YNNKEL (reference sequence). CDR3 length: 13 amino acids. The CDR3: CASSQVRGDTQYF. As DNA, the CDR3 is TGTGCCAGCAGCCAAGTGCGAGGGGATACGCAGTATTTT.

The rearrangement links TRBV11-2 to TRBJ1-1; no definite D call. The CDR3 covers 13 residues. Germline CDR1 SGHAT, CDR2 FQNNGV. Deletions cut 3 bases from V and 5 bases from J, with 10 bases between. The CDR3 loop reads CASSLVQVTEAFF. The DNA of the CDR3 is TGTGCCAGCAGCTTGGTTCAGGTGACTGAAGCTTTCTTT.

Only a few counts were recorded for this clone. The chain recombines TRBV11-3 with TRBJ2-3, with 7 nucleotides matching TRBD1. V dropped 4 bases and J dropped 1; count of bases not matched to a gene: 5. Germline V gives CDR1 SGHNT, CDR2 YENEEA. The CDR3 runs to 15 residues. The CDR3 DNA is TGTGCCAGCAGCTCCCCCGGGACAGGCACAGATACGCAGTATTTT. Its translation: CASSSPGTGTDTQYF.

This chain uses TRBV9 with TRBJ1-2, with D unclear. The CDR3 has 15 residues. Deletions cut 0 bases from V and 4 bases from J, with 13 bases between. CDR1 is SGDLS, CDR2 YYNGEE, per germline. CDR3 residues: CASSVDRGRTYGYTF. DNA for the CDR3: TGTGCCAGCAGCGTAGATCGAGGGAGGACCTATGGCTACACCTTC.

In nucleotides, the CDR3 is TGTGCCAGCAGCTTAGGGGTTAGCGGGGGGCAAGAGACCCAGTACTTC. This sequence encodes CASSLGVSGGQETQYF. This chain connects TRBV11-2 to TRBJ2-5; TRBD2 matches at 10 bases. V shed 1 base, J shed 2 bases, and the junction held 4 bases outside the gene matches. The CDR3 covers 16 residues. Germline V lookup: CDR1 SGHAT, CDR2 FQNNGV.

The V gene is TRBV6-2 or TRBV6-3, the J gene TRBJ2-2; 8 bases map to TRBD2. The junction had 7 bases not matched to a gene; V was cut back by 6 bases and J by 4 bases. The CDR3 totals 15 residues. Germline-derived CDR1 and CDR2 are MNHEY and SVGEGT. This chain's CDR3 is CASSATGGRTGELFF. Here the CDR3 DNA reads TGTGCCAGCAGCGCGACGGGGGGGCGCACCGGGGAGCTGTTTTTT.

Written as DNA, the CDR3 is TGTGCCAGCAGGGGGGTACAGGGGTTCTATGGCTACACCTTC. Translation gives CASRGVQGFYGYTF. The genes are TRBV2 and TRBJ1-2, with 7 bases fitting TRBD1. The CDR3 has 14 amino acids. Per germline, CDR1 SNHLY and CDR2 FYNNEI. J was trimmed by 4 bases and V by 6 bases; bases with no gene match: 8. Drawing the rest from reference TRBV2 and TRBJ1-2, the complete variable domain is EPEVTQTPSHQVTQMGQEVILRCVPISNHLYFYWYRQILGQKVEFLVSFYNNEISEKSEIFDDQFSVERPDGSNFTLKIRSTKLEDSAMYFCASRGVQGFYGYTFGSGTRLTVV.

The rearrangement links TRBV2 to TRBJ2-7; D perhaps matches TRBD1 (6 bases). The CDR3 has 15 residues. Germline V gives CDR1 SNHLY, CDR2 FYNNEI. V gave up 6 bases and J gave up 5 bases, with 20 bases separating them. CDR3 in DNA: TGTGCCAGCAGCCTGCCGTGGGCCCAGGGGAACGAGCAGTACTTC. This codes for CASSLPWAQGNEQYF.

This clone is labeled medium-sized (0.01 to 0.1%). The chain carries TRBV4-1 and TRBJ2-2, with TRBD2 matching 8 bases. The CDR3 covers 17 residues. Germline CDR1 reads MGHRA; CDR2 reads YSYEKL. V dropped 0 bases and J dropped 9; count of bases not matched to a gene: 12. The CDR3 sequence: CASSQEGGTRSIRELFF. CDR3 coding DNA: TGCGCCAGCAGCCAAGAGGGGGGGACTAGAAGTATCAGGGAGCTGTTTTTT.

J is TRBJ2-1 and V is TRBV24-1, with 12 bases that match TRBD1. V trimming: 3 bases; J trimming: 9 bases; junction bases outside the gene matches: 5. Germline values: CDR1 KGHDR, CDR2 SFDVKD. The CDR3 sequence is 15 residues long. Written as DNA, the CDR3 is TGTGCCACCAGTGATACGGGACAGGGGGCCGGTGAGCAGTTCTTC. This encodes CATSDTGQGAGEQFF.

The CDR3 coding sequence is TGTGCCACCAGCAGAGAGAGAAATAGCAATCAGCCCCAGCATTTT. Translating it yields CATSRERNSNQPQHF. The V gene is TRBV15, the J gene TRBJ1-5; no definite D call. V was pared by 0 bases and J by 0 bases, with 6 bases between. Germline V lookup: CDR1 LNHNV, CDR2 YYDKDF (reference sequence). This CDR3 is 15 amino acids long.

The CDR3 DNA sequence: TGTGCCTGGAGTGTACGTGGGGGGGTTGGGCAGTTCTTC. Amino acids: CAWSVRGGVGQFF. J is TRBJ2-1 and V is TRBV30; TRBD2 matches at 7 bases. This CDR3 spans 13 amino acids. Losses at the gene ends were 0 bases for V and 12 bases for J; bases not matched to a gene: 8. CDR1 and CDR2 (germline): GTSNPN, SVGIG (reference sequence).

The J gene is TRBJ1-3, the V gene TRBV30; no definite D call. There are 12 residues in the CDR3. V was pared by 3 bases and J by 0 bases, with 3 bases between. Germline assignment: CDR1 GTSNPN and CDR2 SVGIG (reference sequence). The CDR3 DNA is TGTGCCTGGAGGAGCTCTGGAAACACCATATATTTT. Its translation is CAWRSSGNTIYF.

The chain has TRBV6-5 and TRBJ1-1, with unresolved D. The CDR3 spans 15 residues. The V gene lost 2 bases and the J gene lost 10 bases, with 20 bases spanning the gap. Germline CDR1 MNHEY, CDR2 SVGAGI. In DNA, the CDR3 is TGTGCCAGCAGTTACGCCGCCCCTGATTCCTCGGGAGCTTTCTTT. Its protein product is CASSYAAPDSSGAFF.

The chain combines TRBV3-1 (or the pseudogene TRBV3-2) with TRBJ1-2, with D possibly TRBD1 on 6 matching bases. The V gene lost 4 bases and the J gene lost 4 bases, with 10 bases spanning the gap. The CDR3 contains 13 residues. Germline V gene lookup returns CDR1 LGHDT and CDR2 YNNKEL (reference sequence). The CDR3 reads CASSRDNLYGYTF. The CDR3 DNA sequence: TGTGCCAGCAGCCGGGACAACCTCTATGGCTACACCTTC.

The rearrangement uses TRBV30 and TRBJ1-5, with TRBD1 as a possible D gene (5 bases). V lost 2 bases to trimming and J lost 2 bases, with 10 bases between them. The CDR3 is made up of 14 amino acids. Per the germline V gene, CDR1 is GTSNPN and CDR2 is SVGIG (reference sequence). CDR3 protein: CAWSLTGGNQPQHF. CDR3 bases: TGTGCCTGGAGTCTCACGGGGGGCAATCAGCCCCAGCATTTT.